The 8 T cell receptor beta chains presented below share a single source sample, sequenced in a study of molecular identifiers for immune sequencing clone quantification. Via MiXCR, TCRdb re-called the PCR reads, giving one row per CDR3 protein. The table has some 580,000 distinct CDR3 sequences, about 25% seen once. The sequenced material came from naive CD8+ T cells from blood, with Jurkat cell RNA spiked in. Subset here: FACS-sorted CD8+CD4-CCR7+CD45RA+ naive T cells. The receptors come from a human donor in good health. Some libraries in this study had Jurkat cell RNA spiked in.

This clonotype came up a few times. The chain uses TRBV19 and TRBJ2-3, with a tentative D call TRBD2 (5 bases). Germline V gene data show CDR1 as LNHDA and CDR2 as SQIVND (reference sequence). This CDR3 spans 15 amino acids. Trimming took off 7 bases at V and 0 bases at J, with 14 bases between the two ends. In DNA, the CDR3 is TGTGCCAGTAATTCGCGGGCCACTAGCACAGATACGCAGTATTTT. This sequence encodes CASNSRATSTDTQYF.

This clonotype was picked up many times. The chain joins TRBV11-2 to TRBJ1-1; 8 nucleotides match TRBD1. Germline trimming cut 5 bases from V and 4 bases from J; bases unmatched to any gene: 6. This CDR3 is 14 amino acids long. Germline assignment: CDR1 SGHAT and CDR2 FQNNGV. CDR3 sequence: CASSTWTGPTEAFF. Here the CDR3 DNA reads TGTGCCAGCAGCACCTGGACAGGGCCCACTGAAGCTTTCTTT.

The rearrangement uses TRBV9 and TRBJ2-5; D might be TRBD1 (5 bases). The CDR3 runs to 12 residues. Trimming cost V 6 bases and J 4 bases, with 10 bases left between them. Germline V gene data show CDR1 as SGDLS and CDR2 as YYNGEE. The CDR3 DNA reads as TGTGCCAGCAAGGGGATAGGAGAGACCCAGTACTTC. It translates to CASKGIGETQYF.

The chain recombines TRBV10-1 with TRBJ2-6; D is ambiguous. The CDR3 totals 14 residues. The ends were cut back, 3 bases at V and 6 bases at J, with 9 bases in the middle. Germline loops: CDR1 WNHNN, CDR2 SYGVQD (reference sequence). CDR3 DNA sequence: TGCGCCAGCAGTGACCCACTCAAGGCCAACGTCCTGACTTTC. This codes for CASSDPLKANVLTF.

This clonotype was seen more than once but under ten times. V and J are TRBV9 and TRBJ2-3; 9 bases agree with TRBD2. CDR1 is SGDLS and CDR2 is YYNGEE in the germline V gene. The CDR3 consists of 17 residues. The V segment lost 3 bases and the J segment 6 bases; nucleotides outside the gene matches: 14. Written as DNA, the CDR3 is TGTGCCAGCAGCGATAGGTCCAGCGGGGGGAATGTGGATACGCAGTATTTT. It yields the protein CASSDRSSGGNVDTQYF.

On this clonotype: This clone may be a read error of a much larger clone one base away. The rearrangement links TRBV7-6 to TRBJ2-1, with 10 bases lining up with TRBD2. Germline CDR1 is SGHVS and CDR2 is FNYEAQ. There are 14 residues in the CDR3. Losses at the gene ends were 5 bases for V and 9 bases for J; bases not matched to a gene: 7. Here the CDR3 DNA reads TGTGCCAGCAGCCCGAGCGGGGGGGCGGGTGAGCAGTTCTTC. Its protein product is CASSPSGGAGEQFF. The variable domain in full, with the rest retrieved from reference TRBV7-6 and TRBJ2-1, is GAGVSQSPRYKVTKRGQDVALRCDPISGHVSLYWYRQALGQGPEFLTYFNYEAQQDKSGLPNDRFSAERPEGSISTLTIQRTEQRDSAMYRCASSPSGGAGEQFFGPGTRLTVL.

The sample holds a few counts of this clonotype. The chain has TRBV7-6 and TRBJ1-1; tentatively, D is TRBD1 (5 bases). CDR3 length: 17 residues. Per germline, CDR1 SGHVS and CDR2 FNYEAQ. The V end lost 4 bases, the J end lost 3 bases, and 21 bases lay between the germline ends. The CDR3 DNA sequence: TGTGCCAGCAGCTCGGAGCGGAGACAGTACCTCGACACTGAAGCTTTCTTT. Translated: CASSSERRQYLDTEAFF.

Only a few counts were recorded for this clonotype. CDR3: CASSPRVGEGEQYF. DNA for the CDR3: TGTGCCAGCAGTCCCCGAGTCGGGGAGGGCGAGCAGTACTTC. The chain uses TRBV28 and TRBJ2-7; TRBD2 aligns across 7 bases. Germline assignment: CDR1 MDHEN and CDR2 SYDVKM. This CDR3 has 14 residues. V shed 5 bases and J 6 bases; nucleotides not matched to a gene: 10.